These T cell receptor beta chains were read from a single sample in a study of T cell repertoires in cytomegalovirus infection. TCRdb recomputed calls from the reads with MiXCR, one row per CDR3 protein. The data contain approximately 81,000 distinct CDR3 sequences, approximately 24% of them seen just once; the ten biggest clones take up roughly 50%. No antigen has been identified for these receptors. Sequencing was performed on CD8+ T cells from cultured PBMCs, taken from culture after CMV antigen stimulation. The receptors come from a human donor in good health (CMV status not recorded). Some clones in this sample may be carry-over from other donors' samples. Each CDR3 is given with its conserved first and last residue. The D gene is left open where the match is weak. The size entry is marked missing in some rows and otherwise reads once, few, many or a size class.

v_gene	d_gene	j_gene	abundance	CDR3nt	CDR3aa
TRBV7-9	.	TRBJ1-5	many	TGTGCCAGCAGCTTTGGACATAATAGCAATCAGCCCCAGCATTTT	CASSFGHNSNQPQHF
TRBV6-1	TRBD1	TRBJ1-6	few	TGTGCCAGCAGAATAACAGGGGTTAATTCACCCCTCCACTTT	CASRITGVNSPLHF
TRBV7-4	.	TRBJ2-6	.	TGTGCCAGCAGCTTAGGGGCAGGGGACCCCGGAGGGACTGGGGCCAACGTCCTGACTTTC	CASSLGAGDPGGTGANVLTF
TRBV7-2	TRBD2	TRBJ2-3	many	TGTGCCAGCAGCTCCGGGACTAGCAGCACAGATACGCAGTATTTT	CASSSGTSSTDTQYF
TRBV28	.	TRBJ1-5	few	TGTGCCAGCAGTTTCGGCAGGGGCGGGCAGAGGGCCCAGCATTTT	CASSFGRGGQRAQHF
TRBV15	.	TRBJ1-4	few	TGTGCCACCGCGGTGGGGGGAGATGAAAAACTGTTTTTT	CATAVGGDEKLFF
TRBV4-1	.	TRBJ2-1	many	TGCGCCAGCAGCCAAGATCCGGCTAGATCCTACAATGAGCAGTTCTTC	CASSQDPARSYNEQFF
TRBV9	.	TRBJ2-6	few	TGTGCCAGCAGCGTATCAGGGGCCAACGTCCTGACTTTC	CASSVSGANVLTF
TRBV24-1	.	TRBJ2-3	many	TGTGCCACCAGTGCCTTTGACACAGGGAATACGCAGTATTTT	CATSAFDTGNTQYF
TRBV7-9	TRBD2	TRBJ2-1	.	TGTGCCAGCAGCCCCGAGGGAGGGCCCTACAATGAGCAGTTCTTC	CASSPEGGPYNEQFF
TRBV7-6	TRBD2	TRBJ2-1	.	TGTGCCAGCGGCTTAGATGTTGGGGGAGGGGACGTCTACAATGAGCAGTTCTTC	CASGLDVGGGDVYNEQFF
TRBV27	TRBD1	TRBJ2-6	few	TGTGCCAGCACGGGACAGGGGACTGGGGCCAACGTCCTGACTTTC	CASTGQGTGANVLTF
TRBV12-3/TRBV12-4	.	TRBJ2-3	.	TGTGCCAGCAACCGACGACAGGCACGCACAGATACGCAGTATTTT	CASNRRQARTDTQYF
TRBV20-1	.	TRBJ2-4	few	TGCAGTGCTAGAAAGGGCAGGGAGACCTTTAACATTCAGTACTTC	CSARKGRETFNIQYF
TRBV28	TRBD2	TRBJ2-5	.	TGTGCCAGCAGTTCGACTAGCGGGGGGGAGACCCAGTACTTC	CASSSTSGGETQYF
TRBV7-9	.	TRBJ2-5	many	TGTGCCAGCAGCCCCGGCAGCCAAGAGACCCAGTACTTC	CASSPGSQETQYF
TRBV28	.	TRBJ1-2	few	TGTGCCAGCAGGCCCCATACAGGGTCAGGCTACACCTTC	CASRPHTGSGYTF
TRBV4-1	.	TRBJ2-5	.	TGCGCCAGCAGCCAAGGCGACCCACAAGAGACCCAGTACTTC	CASSQGDPQETQYF
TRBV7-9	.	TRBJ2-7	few	TGTGCCAGCAGCTTAGCTGGCTTCGAGCAGTACTTC	CASSLAGFEQYF
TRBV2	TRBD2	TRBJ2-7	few	TGTGCCAGCAGAGCCGGGACTAGCGGGATGACGGGGTACGAGCAGTACTTC	CASRAGTSGMTGYEQYF
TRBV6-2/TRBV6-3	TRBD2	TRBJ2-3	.	TGTGCCAGCAGTTATTGGATAGCGGGGGGTTCAGATACGCAGTATTTT	CASSYWIAGGSDTQYF
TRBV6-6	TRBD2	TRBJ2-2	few	TGTGCCAGCAGTTACGCCCCTAGCGGGGGAAACACCGGGGAGCTGTTTTTT	CASSYAPSGGNTGELFF
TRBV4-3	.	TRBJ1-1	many	TGCGCCAGCAGCCACCTTAACACAAACACTGAAGCTTTCTTT	CASSHLNTNTEAFF
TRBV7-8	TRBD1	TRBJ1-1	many	TGTGCCAGCAGCTTAGAGGCCAGGGGGGGAACTGAAGCTTTCTTT	CASSLEARGGTEAFF
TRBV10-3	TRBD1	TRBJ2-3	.	TGTGCCATCACCGAGGGACAGTACACAGATACGCAGTATTTT	CAITEGQYTDTQYF
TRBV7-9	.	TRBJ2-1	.	TGTGCCAGCAGCTCAGCATTGGTCTCCTACAATGAGCAGTTCTTC	CASSSALVSYNEQFF
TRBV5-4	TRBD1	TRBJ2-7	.	TGTGCCAGCAGCCTTGCGACAGGGACAGGTTACGAGCAGTACTTC	CASSLATGTGYEQYF
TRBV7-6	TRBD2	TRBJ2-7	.	TGTGCCAGCAGCTTACTAGCGGGAGGCGAGCAGTACTTC	CASSLLAGGEQYF
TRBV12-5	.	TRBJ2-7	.	TGTGCTAGTGGTTTAGACAGCCTAGGCTCCTACGAGCAGTACTTC	CASGLDSLGSYEQYF
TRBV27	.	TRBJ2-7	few	TGTGCCAGCAGTTTTTTAGGGAACGAGCAGTACTTC	CASSFLGNEQYF
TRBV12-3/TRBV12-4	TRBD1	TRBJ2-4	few	TGTGCCAGCAGTGGGGACAGGCAGTACTTC	CASSGDRQYF
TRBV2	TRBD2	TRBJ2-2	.	TGTGCCAGCAGGACGGGACTAGCGGGAGTTCTCACCGGGGAGCTGTTTTTT	CASRTGLAGVLTGELFF
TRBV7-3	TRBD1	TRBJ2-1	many	TGTGCCAGCAGCTCGGGTGGGGGACAGGGGTTGAATGAGCAGTTCTTC	CASSSGGGQGLNEQFF
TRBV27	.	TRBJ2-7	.	TGTGCCAGCAGCAAGGACCGATACGAGCAGTACTTC	CASSKDRYEQYF
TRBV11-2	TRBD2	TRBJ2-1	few	TGTGCCAGCAGCTTAGGTGCTAGCGGATTCTCCTACAATGAGCAGTTCTTC	CASSLGASGFSYNEQFF
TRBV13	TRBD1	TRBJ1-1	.	TGTGCCAGCAGCTTCTACGGGACAGGGGACACTGAAGCTTTCTTT	CASSFYGTGDTEAFF
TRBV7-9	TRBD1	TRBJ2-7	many	TGTGCCAGCAGCACGGAGGGACAGGGCTCCTACGAGCAGTACTTC	CASSTEGQGSYEQYF
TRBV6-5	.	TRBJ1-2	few	TGTGCCAGCAGGCCGACGTGGGATAACTATGGCTACACCTTC	CASRPTWDNYGYTF
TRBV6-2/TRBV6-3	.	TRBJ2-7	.	TGTGCCAGTACAGACCCAGCAATGCATCCGTACGAGCAGTACTTC	CASTDPAMHPYEQYF
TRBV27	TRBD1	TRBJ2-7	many	TGTGCCAGCAGTTGGACAGGGCCTTCCTACGAGCAGTACTTC	CASSWTGPSYEQYF
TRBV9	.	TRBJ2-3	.	TGTGCCAGCAGCATGGGGGGCACAGATACGCAGTATTTT	CASSMGGTDTQYF
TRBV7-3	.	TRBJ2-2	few	TGTGCCAGCAGCTTTTACCCAGCGGGCACCGGGGAGCTGTTTTTT	CASSFYPAGTGELFF
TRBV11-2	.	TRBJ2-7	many	TGTGCCAGCAGCTTAATGTCAGAATACGAGCAGTACTTC	CASSLMSEYEQYF
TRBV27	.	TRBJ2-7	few	TGTGCCAGCAGTGGAGGTGGGGCAACCTACGAGCAGTACTTC	CASSGGGATYEQYF
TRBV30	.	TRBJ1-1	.	TGTGCCTGGAGTGTCGAGGACACTGAAGCTTTCTTT	CAWSVEDTEAFF
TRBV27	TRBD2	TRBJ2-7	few	TGTGCCAGCAGTCGAACGACTAGCGGGGCCTACGAGCAGTACTTC	CASSRTTSGAYEQYF
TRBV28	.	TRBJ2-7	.	TGTGCCAGCAGCCTTCTAGGGGATTCCTACGAGCAGTACTTC	CASSLLGDSYEQYF
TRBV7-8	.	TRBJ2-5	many	TGTGCCAGCAGCTTATCTGGGTACCAGGAGACCCAGTACTTC	CASSLSGYQETQYF